The rows below give T cell receptor beta chains drawn from one sample of a study of cytomegalovirus exposure and HLA in healthy donors. TCRdb's table, derived via immunoSEQ multiplex PCR, lists solely in-frame clones and lacks some. This table has over 150,000 clones, around 86% appearing once. Sample: PBMCs. Receptors originate from a male donor in good health and CMV-seronegative. Each CDR3 is given with its conserved first and last residue. A D gene is named only where the DNA matches it firmly. Not every row has a clone size; where given, it reads once, few, many or a size class.

CDR3aa: CASSSGIRKEAFF
CDR3nt: TGTGCCAGCAGTTCGGGGATAAGAAAGGAAGCTTTCTTT
abundance: once
j_gene: TRBJ1-1
v_gene: TRBV6-6
d_gene: NA

CDR3aa: CASSFRLPTRAGADNEKLFF
CDR3nt: TGTGCCAGCAGTTTCAGACTCCCCACCCGCGCGGGGGCTGATAATGAAAAACTGTTTTTT
abundance: NA
j_gene: TRBJ1-4
v_gene: TRBV27
d_gene: NA

CDR3aa: CATGQGTDTQYF
CDR3nt: TGTGCCACAGGACAGGGCACAGATACGCAGTATTTT
abundance: few
j_gene: TRBJ2-3
v_gene: TRBV2
d_gene: TRBD1

CDR3aa: CASRPPGQGAGVHTF
CDR3nt: TGTGCCAGCAGGCCTCCGGGACAGGGGGCCGGGGTTCACACCTTC
abundance: NA
j_gene: TRBJ1-2
v_gene: TRBV6-5
d_gene: TRBD1

CDR3aa: CASRILARGTGELFF
CDR3nt: TGTGCCAGCAGAATACTAGCGAGGGGCACCGGGGAGCTGTTTTTT
abundance: NA
j_gene: TRBJ2-2
v_gene: TRBV6-5
d_gene: TRBD2

CDR3aa: CASSEPGQGADEQYF
CDR3nt: TGTGCCAGCAGTGAACCGGGACAGGGGGCGGACGAGCAGTACTTC
abundance: once
j_gene: TRBJ2-7
v_gene: TRBV6-1
d_gene: TRBD1

CDR3aa: CASSESTLRASGGYTDTQYF
CDR3nt: TGCGCCAGCAGTGAGTCGACTCTAAGGGCTAGCGGGGGCTACACAGATACGCAGTATTTT
abundance: NA
j_gene: TRBJ2-3
v_gene: TRBV10-2
d_gene: TRBD2

CDR3aa: CAWSVSSGGPYEQYF
CDR3nt: TGTGCCTGGAGTGTGTCAAGCGGGGGTCCCTACGAGCAGTACTTC
abundance: NA
j_gene: TRBJ2-7
v_gene: TRBV30
d_gene: TRBD2

CDR3aa: CATGTGGRYEQYF
CDR3nt: TGTGCCACCGGGACAGGGGGCAGATACGAGCAGTACTTC
abundance: NA
j_gene: TRBJ2-7
v_gene: TRBV6-5
d_gene: TRBD1

CDR3aa: CASSLTGDEKLFF
CDR3nt: TGTGCCAGCAGCTTAACGGGGGATGAAAAACTGTTTTTT
abundance: NA
j_gene: TRBJ1-4
v_gene: TRBV7-2
d_gene: NA

CDR3aa: CASSLGLVYEQYF
CDR3nt: TGTGCCAGTAGTCTGGGACTAGTGTACGAGCAGTACTTC
abundance: NA
j_gene: TRBJ2-7
v_gene: TRBV19
d_gene: TRBD2

CDR3aa: CAISESGSQETQYF
CDR3nt: TGTGCCATCAGTGAGTCGGGCTCCCAAGAGACCCAGTACTTC
abundance: NA
j_gene: TRBJ2-5
v_gene: TRBV10-3
d_gene: NA

CDR3aa: CASSLPTSGGAGEQFF
CDR3nt: TGTGCTAGCAGCCTTCCGACTAGCGGGGGGGCCGGTGAGCAGTTCTTC
abundance: once
j_gene: TRBJ2-1
v_gene: TRBV7-9
d_gene: TRBD2

CDR3aa: CASSSIQNTHNYGYTF
CDR3nt: TGTGCCAGCAGCTCTATACAGAATACCCATAACTATGGCTACACCTTC
abundance: NA
j_gene: TRBJ1-2
v_gene: TRBV5-5
d_gene: NA

CDR3aa: CASSLERTGGWGGYTF
CDR3nt: TGTGCCAGCAGCTTAGAACGGACAGGGGGCTGGGGAGGCTACACCTTC
abundance: NA
j_gene: TRBJ1-2
v_gene: TRBV7-9
d_gene: TRBD1

CDR3aa: CASSLARGVDTQYF
CDR3nt: TGTGCCAGCAGCTTAGCCAGGGGAGTAGATACGCAGTATTTT
abundance: NA
j_gene: TRBJ2-3
v_gene: TRBV7-2
d_gene: NA

CDR3aa: CASSSAGSPWDGYTF
CDR3nt: TGCGCCAGCAGCTCGGCGGGCAGTCCCTGGGATGGCTACACCTTC
abundance: NA
j_gene: TRBJ1-2
v_gene: TRBV5-1
d_gene: NA

CDR3aa: CASSPAMNTEAFF
CDR3nt: TGTGCCAGCAGTCCCGCTATGAACACTGAAGCTTTCTTT
abundance: NA
j_gene: TRBJ1-1
v_gene: TRBV9
d_gene: NA

CDR3aa: CASSSTGREKLFF
CDR3nt: TGTGCCAGCAGCTCGACAGGGCGTGAAAAACTGTTTTTT
abundance: NA
j_gene: TRBJ1-4
v_gene: TRBV2
d_gene: TRBD1

CDR3aa: CASSLVGLAGVYNEQFF
CDR3nt: TGTGCCAGCAGCTTAGTGGGACTAGCGGGGGTTTACAATGAGCAGTTCTTC
abundance: many
j_gene: TRBJ2-1
v_gene: TRBV5-4
d_gene: TRBD2

CDR3aa: CASSFIQDTGELFF
CDR3nt: TGCGCCAGCAGCTTTATACAGGACACCGGGGAGCTGTTTTTT
abundance: NA
j_gene: TRBJ2-2
v_gene: TRBV5-1
d_gene: NA

CDR3aa: CASSAGWAAGGYGYTF
CDR3nt: TGTGCCAGCAGCGCCGGATGGGCAGCCGGTGGCTATGGCTACACCTTC
abundance: NA
j_gene: TRBJ1-2
v_gene: TRBV9
d_gene: NA

CDR3aa: CTTRIGEYNSPLHF
CDR3nt: TGTACCACAAGGATAGGAGAGTATAATTCACCCCTCCACTTT
abundance: NA
j_gene: TRBJ1-6
v_gene: TRBV6-1
d_gene: NA

CDR3aa: CASSSAQDTGELFF
CDR3nt: TGCGCCAGCAGCTCGGCCCAGGACACCGGGGAGCTGTTTTTT
abundance: NA
j_gene: TRBJ2-2
v_gene: TRBV5-1
d_gene: NA

CDR3aa: CASSLAGGDTGELFF
CDR3nt: TGCGCCAGCAGCTTGGCGGGGGGCGACACCGGGGAGCTGTTTTTT
abundance: once
j_gene: TRBJ2-2
v_gene: TRBV5-1
d_gene: NA

CDR3aa: CAISELLFGTGVSNQPQHF
CDR3nt: TGTGCCATCAGTGAGTTACTCTTTGGGACAGGAGTTTCCAATCAGCCCCAGCATTTT
abundance: once
j_gene: TRBJ1-5
v_gene: TRBV10-3
d_gene: TRBD1

CDR3aa: CASSEYRNGLETQYF
CDR3nt: TGTGCCAGCAGTGAATACCGCAACGGGTTGGAGACCCAGTACTTC
abundance: few
j_gene: TRBJ2-5
v_gene: TRBV25-1
d_gene: NA

CDR3aa: CASSDRGGGYNEQFF
CDR3nt: TGTGCCAGCAGCGACCGGGGGGGCGGATACAATGAGCAGTTCTTC
abundance: NA
j_gene: TRBJ2-1
v_gene: TRBV7-9
d_gene: TRBD2

CDR3aa: CASSTTGGNTEAFF
CDR3nt: TGTGCCAGCAGCACTACAGGGGGGAACACCGAAGCTTTCTTT
abundance: NA
j_gene: TRBJ1-1
v_gene: TRBV5-8
d_gene: TRBD1

CDR3aa: CASTPGSIFSEAFF
CDR3nt: TGTGCCAGTACCCCAGGGTCAATCTTCTCTGAAGCTTTCTTT
abundance: NA
j_gene: TRBJ1-1
v_gene: TRBV19
d_gene: NA

CDR3aa: CASSGRGTTGELFF
CDR3nt: TGCGCCAGCAGCGGCAGGGGGACAACCGGGGAGCTGTTTTTT
abundance: NA
j_gene: TRBJ2-2
v_gene: TRBV10-2
d_gene: TRBD1

CDR3aa: CASSPYRGTSGVNTDTQYF
CDR3nt: TGTGCCAGCAGCCCTTACCGTGGGACTAGCGGGGTGAACACAGATACGCAGTATTTT
abundance: NA
j_gene: TRBJ2-3
v_gene: TRBV7-9
d_gene: TRBD2

CDR3aa: CASSLGTGEAQYF
CDR3nt: TGTGCCAGCAGCTTGGGGACAGGGGAGGCGCAGTATTTT
abundance: NA
j_gene: TRBJ2-3
v_gene: TRBV5-6
d_gene: TRBD1

CDR3aa: CASSFSDRGREKLFF
CDR3nt: TGTGCCAGCAGCTTCTCGGACAGGGGGCGTGAAAAACTGTTTTTT
abundance: once
j_gene: TRBJ1-4
v_gene: TRBV5-5
d_gene: TRBD1

CDR3aa: CASSQNGGMNTIYF
CDR3nt: TGCGCCAGCAGCCAAAACGGGGGGATGAACACCATATATTTT
abundance: NA
j_gene: TRBJ1-3
v_gene: TRBV5-1
d_gene: NA

CDR3aa: CASATAGSTDTQYF
CDR3nt: TGTGCCAGTGCCACGGCGGGAAGCACAGATACGCAGTATTTT
abundance: NA
j_gene: TRBJ2-3
v_gene: TRBV19
d_gene: NA

CDR3aa: CAWTSGQETQYF
CDR3nt: TGTGCCTGGACTAGCGGGCAAGAGACCCAGTACTTC
abundance: NA
j_gene: TRBJ2-5
v_gene: TRBV30
d_gene: TRBD2

CDR3aa: CASSPRGGLRNEKLFF
CDR3nt: TGTGCCAGCAGCCCCCGGGGTGGGTTAAGGAATGAAAAACTGTTTTTT
abundance: NA
j_gene: TRBJ1-4
v_gene: TRBV9
d_gene: NA

CDR3aa: CASSSAGTGYNEQFF
CDR3nt: TGTGCCAGCAGTTCCGCCGGGACAGGGTACAATGAGCAGTTCTTC
abundance: NA
j_gene: TRBJ2-1
v_gene: TRBV6-5
d_gene: TRBD1

CDR3aa: CASTENRGPPYEQYF
CDR3nt: TGTGCCAGCACCGAGAACAGGGGGCCCCCCTACGAGCAGTACTTC
abundance: NA
j_gene: TRBJ2-7
v_gene: TRBV6-5
d_gene: TRBD1

CDR3aa: CASSQMGVAGNTEAFF
CDR3nt: TGCGCCAGCAGCCAAATGGGCGTGGCTGGGAACACTGAAGCTTTCTTT
abundance: NA
j_gene: TRBJ1-1
v_gene: TRBV4-1
d_gene: NA

CDR3aa: CAWSRDRDQPQHF
CDR3nt: TGTGCCTGGTCCCGGGACAGAGATCAGCCCCAGCATTTT
abundance: NA
j_gene: TRBJ1-5
v_gene: TRBV30
d_gene: TRBD1

CDR3aa: CASSWGQGAFGYTF
CDR3nt: TGTGCCAGCAGCTGGGGACAGGGGGCGTTTGGCTACACCTTC
abundance: NA
j_gene: TRBJ1-2
v_gene: TRBV5-4
d_gene: TRBD1

CDR3aa: CASSLRGVMNTEAFF
CDR3nt: TGTGCCAGCAGCCTCCGTGGAGTCATGAACACTGAAGCTTTCTTT
abundance: NA
j_gene: TRBJ1-1
v_gene: TRBV7-9
d_gene: NA

CDR3aa: CASSENPGGGTDTQYF
CDR3nt: TGTGCCAGCAGTGAAAACCCAGGGGGCGGCACAGATACGCAGTATTTT
abundance: few
j_gene: TRBJ2-3
v_gene: TRBV6-1
d_gene: TRBD1

CDR3aa: CASSARGRDEKLFF
CDR3nt: TGTGCCAGCAGCGCCCGGGGGAGGGACGAAAAACTGTTTTTT
abundance: NA
j_gene: TRBJ1-4
v_gene: TRBV7-2
d_gene: NA

CDR3aa: CASSPTGDVGYTF
CDR3nt: TGTGCCAGCAGCCCTACAGGGGATGTGGGCTACACCTTC
abundance: NA
j_gene: TRBJ1-2
v_gene: TRBV7-9
d_gene: TRBD1

CDR3aa: CASSIDVSRRNQPQHF
CDR3nt: TGTGCCAGTAGTATAGATGTGAGCAGGCGCAATCAGCCCCAGCATTTT
abundance: NA
j_gene: TRBJ1-5
v_gene: TRBV19
d_gene: NA

CDR3aa: CASSPIRRSNYGYTF
CDR3nt: TGTGCCAGCAGCCCTATCAGGCGTTCTAACTATGGCTACACCTTC
abundance: NA
j_gene: TRBJ1-2
v_gene: TRBV11-2
d_gene: NA

CDR3aa: CASSLGGEVTIYF
CDR3nt: TGTGCCAGCAGCTTGGGGGGCGAGGTCACCATATATTTT
abundance: NA
j_gene: TRBJ1-3
v_gene: TRBV5-4
d_gene: NA

CDR3aa: CASSQAYGQGRSGANVLTF
CDR3nt: TGCGCCAGCAGCCAAGCTTATGGACAGGGAAGATCTGGGGCCAACGTCCTGACTTTC
abundance: NA
j_gene: TRBJ2-6
v_gene: TRBV4-1
d_gene: TRBD1

CDR3aa: CASNHEKTGETYEQYF
CDR3nt: TGTGCCAGCAACCACGAAAAAACAGGGGAAACCTACGAGCAGTACTTC
abundance: NA
j_gene: TRBJ2-7
v_gene: TRBV7-8
d_gene: TRBD1

CDR3aa: CTSRTRWDHEQYF
CDR3nt: TGTACCAGTAGGACAAGATGGGATCACGAGCAGTACTTC
abundance: NA
j_gene: TRBJ2-7
v_gene: TRBV10-3
d_gene: NA

CDR3aa: CASSSTLAGGPIGQFF
CDR3nt: TGTGCCAGCAGCTCTACACTAGCGGGGGGGCCTATTGGGCAGTTCTTC
abundance: once
j_gene: TRBJ2-1
v_gene: TRBV27
d_gene: TRBD2

CDR3aa: CASSPGIAADTQYF
CDR3nt: TGTGCCAGCAGCCCCGGGATAGCTGCAGATACGCAGTATTTT
abundance: NA
j_gene: TRBJ2-3
v_gene: TRBV5-6
d_gene: NA